This T cell receptor beta chain was found in a study of shared clonotypes between healthy human individuals. Study as a whole: Donors consisted of a couple of women and three men between 18 and 49. Study conclusions and caveats: Sampling was confined to blood; repertoires within tissues likely differ.

This clone is a singleton in its sample. Its specificity is not known. Sequenced by immunoSEQ multiplex PCR; TCRdb stores in-frame clones only, minus some. This table holds about 2.4 million clones, 93% found once. J gave up 0 bases and V 9 bases, and 14 bases lay outside the gene matches. Germline loops: CDR1 LNHDA, CDR2 SQIVND (reference sequence). CDR3 length equals 17 residues. This chain joins TRBV19 and TRBJ1-3, with TRBD1 matching over 7 bases. The TCR comes from a man aged 18 to 29 in good health. Some clones in this sample may be carry-over from other donors' samples. Source material: naive CD4+ T cells from PBMCs. Sample subset: CD45RA+ positively selected. For the CDR3, the DNA is TGTGCCAGGGATCGAGGGACAGTTACTCGCTCTGGAAACACCATATATTTT. It codes for CARDRGTVTRSGNTIYF.